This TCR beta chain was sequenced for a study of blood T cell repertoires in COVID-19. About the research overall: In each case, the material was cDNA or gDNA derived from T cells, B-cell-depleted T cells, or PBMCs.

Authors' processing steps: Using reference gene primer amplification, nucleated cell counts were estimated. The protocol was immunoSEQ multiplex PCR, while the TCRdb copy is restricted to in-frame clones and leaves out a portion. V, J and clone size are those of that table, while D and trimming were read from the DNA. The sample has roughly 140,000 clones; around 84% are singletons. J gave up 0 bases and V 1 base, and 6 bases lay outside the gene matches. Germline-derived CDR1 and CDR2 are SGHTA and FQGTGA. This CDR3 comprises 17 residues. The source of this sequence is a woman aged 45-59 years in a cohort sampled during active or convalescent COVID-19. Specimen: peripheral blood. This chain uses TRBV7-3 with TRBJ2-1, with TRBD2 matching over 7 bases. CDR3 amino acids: CASSLRGGLHSYNEQFF. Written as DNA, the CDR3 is TGTGCCAGCAGCTTAAGGGGGGGACTTCACTCCTACAATGAGCAGTTCTTC.